These 22 T cell receptor beta chains share one sample of origin, sequenced in a study of cytomegalovirus exposure and HLA in healthy donors (dated by TCRdb to about 2017). Libraries came from the immunoSEQ multiplex PCR assay. The multiplex PCR relied on a mix of 60 forward primers for TCR Vbeta segments and 13 reverse primers for TCR Jbeta segments. TCRdb mirrors the immuneACCESS table, restricted to in-frame sequences. Some clones are absent from its copies; in checked studies, under half trace to an unresolved V gene, and the reason for the others is unknown. The sample table holds roughly 80,000 clones, of which roughly 84% were seen once. The ten top clones hold roughly 2.4% of the sample. Sequencing was done on a sample of PBMCs. The source of these receptors is a woman in her fifties or sixties in good health and CMV-seronegative.

The V call is TRBV5-1, the J call TRBJ1-1; D possibly corresponds to TRBD1 (6 bases). The CDR3 is made up of 15 amino acids. The ends were cut back, 2 bases at V and 0 bases at J, with 11 bases in the middle. Germline loops: CDR1 SGHRS, CDR2 YFSETQ. The CDR3 reads CASSLQGLLNTEAFF. CDR3 DNA sequence: TGCGCCAGCAGCTTACAGGGCCTACTGAACACTGAAGCTTTCTTT.

V and J are TRBV7-2 and TRBJ1-1; 7 nucleotides match TRBD1. V was clipped by 5 bases and J by 4 bases; unmatched bases: 10. Germline values: CDR1 SGHTA, CDR2 FQGNSA. The CDR3 is 15 residues long. CDR3 nucleotides: TGTGCCAGCAGCCCCGAGGGGGCAGGTTTCACTGAAGCTTTCTTT. Translating it yields CASSPEGAGFTEAFF.

The genes are TRBV7-6 and TRBJ2-2; 7 bases agree with TRBD1. The CDR3 length is 14 residues. After removal of 3 bases from V and 6 bases from J, the junction contained 4 bases not matched to a gene. CDR1 and CDR2 (germline): SGHVS, FNYEAQ. CDR3 DNA: TGTGCCAGCAGCTTCCAGGGGGAATCCGGGGAGCTGTTTTTT. Its protein product is CASSFQGESGELFF.

The J gene is TRBJ2-7, the V gene TRBV7-9, with D maybe TRBD2 (7 bases). The CDR3 consists of 15 residues. Trimming took off 2 bases at V and 3 bases at J, with 14 bases between the two ends. CDR1 and CDR2 from the germline V gene are SEHNR and FQNEAQ (reference sequence). The CDR3 nucleotides read TGTGCCAGCAGCTTATCGGGGGGCGGGTTCTACGAGCAGTACGTC. This translates into CASSLSGGGFYEQYV.

The CDR3 DNA follows: TGTGCCAGCAGCTTAGGTGGGGCCATGAACACTGAAGCTTTCTTT. It yields the protein CASSLGGAMNTEAFF. The chain is built from TRBV7-9 and TRBJ1-1; tentative D call: TRBD1 (5 bases). V was pared by 1 base and J by 0 bases, with 9 bases between. Per germline, CDR1 SEHNR and CDR2 FQNEAQ (reference sequence). CDR3 size: 15 residues.

V gene TRBV28 combines with J gene TRBJ1-2; 7 nucleotides line up with TRBD1. CDR3 length: 18 amino acids. CDR1 is MDHEN and CDR2 is SYDVKM in the germline V gene. Unmatched junction bases numbered 17, after V lost 7 bases and J lost 0 bases. The DNA of the CDR3 is TGTGCCAGCATCTACTCCCCGGACAGGATAGGTTCTAACTATGGCTACACCTTC. This sequence encodes CASIYSPDRIGSNYGYTF.

The chain uses TRBV4-1 and TRBJ2-7, with D possibly being TRBD1 (6 bases). CDR3 length: 15 residues. V was trimmed by 1 base and J by 4 bases, leaving 14 bases between them. The germline CDR1 and CDR2 sequences are MGHRA and YSYEKL. The CDR3 nucleotides read TGCGCCAGCAGCCAAGTCGAACAGGGTAATTACGAGCAGTACTTC. Translation gives CASSQVEQGNYEQYF.

The chain employs TRBV11-2 and TRBJ1-5; a possible D gene is TRBD1 (5 bases). CDR3 length: 13 residues. Trimming shortened V by 1 base and J by 4 bases, and 5 bases separated the two germline ends. CDR1 SGHAT and CDR2 FQNNGV come from the germline V gene. In DNA, the CDR3 is TGTGCCAGCAGCTTAGGACAGAATCAGCCCCAGCATTTT. Translated, it gives CASSLGQNQPQHF.

The chain couples TRBV29-1 to TRBJ1-1, with D possibly TRBD1 on 5 matching bases. Germline CDR1 is SQVTM and CDR2 is ANQGSEA. Trimming cost V 8 bases and J 1 base, with 14 bases left between them. The CDR3 is 13 residues long. The CDR3 sequence is CSIGGTTNTEAFF. Written as DNA, the CDR3 is TGCAGCATCGGGGGTACAACGAACACTGAAGCTTTCTTT. The complete variable domain, with remaining parts taken from reference TRBV29-1 and TRBJ1-1, reads SAVISQKPSRDICQRGTSLTIQCQVDSQVTMMFWYRQQPGQSLTLIATANQGSEATYESGFVIDKFPISRPNLTFSTLTVSNMSPEDSSIYLCSIGGTTNTEAFFGQGTRLTVV.

The rearrangement uses TRBV9 and TRBJ1-1, with D tentatively TRBD1 (6 bases). Trimming stripped 8 bases from V and 1 base from J, with 12 bases between. The CDR3 is 13 residues long. Looked up from germline, CDR1 is SGDLS and CDR2 is YYNGEE. The CDR3 DNA reads as TGTGCCAGTTCAGGGGACAAGAACACTGAAGCTTTCTTT. Its protein is CASSGDKNTEAFF.

This clone showed up just once. This sequence joins TRBV5-4 and TRBJ2-7, with TRBD2 matching over 9 bases. V was clipped by 4 bases and J by 3 bases; unmatched bases: 11. This CDR3 region has 16 residues. Germline V gene lookup returns CDR1 SGHNT and CDR2 YYREEE (reference sequence). The CDR3 protein is CASSQSSGRTVYEQYF. In DNA form, the CDR3 reads TGTGCCAGCAGCCAAAGTAGCGGGAGAACGGTCTACGAGCAGTACTTC.

This rearrangement joins TRBV27 to TRBJ2-7, with 8 bases lining up with TRBD1. The germline V gene has CDR1 MNHEY and CDR2 SMNVEV (reference sequence). The CDR3 loop spans 14 amino acids. V shed 8 bases, J shed 6 bases, and the junction held 12 bases outside the gene matches. The CDR3: CASLRQGSAGEQYF. CDR3 DNA: TGTGCCAGCCTCCGACAGGGGTCGGCCGGCGAGCAGTACTTC.

V usage is TRBV18 and J usage is TRBJ1-1; D remains ambiguous. The CDR3 has 14 amino acids. Looked up from germline, CDR1 is KGHSH and CDR2 is LQKENI. Trimming took off 3 bases at V and 2 bases at J, with 10 bases between the two ends. The CDR3 sequence: CASSPRVENTEAFF. The DNA for the CDR3 is TGTGCCAGCTCACCCCGGGTGGAAAACACTGAAGCTTTCTTT. The full variable domain, rest sourced from reference TRBV18 and TRBJ1-1, is NAGVMQNPRHLVRRRGQEARLRCSPMKGHSHVYWYRQLPEEGLKFMVYLQKENIIDESGMPKERFSAEFPKEGPSILRIQQVVRGDSAAYFCASSPRVENTEAFFGQGTRLTVV.

V and J are TRBV19 and TRBJ1-5, with 7 bases identical to TRBD1. The CDR3 sequence is 16 residues long. With V trimmed by 5 bases and J by 4 bases, 11 bases remained unmatched. The germline V gene has CDR1 LNHDA and CDR2 SQIVND (reference sequence). The CDR3 DNA sequence: TGTGCCAGTAGTTGGGGGCCGGGACAGCAGAATCAGCCCCAGCATTTT. Its translation is CASSWGPGQQNQPQHF.

The rearrangement joins TRBV11-2 to TRBJ2-7, with 7 positions matching TRBD2. The junction had 4 bases not matched to a gene; V was cut back by 3 bases and J by 2 bases. This CDR3 comprises 14 residues. Germline CDR1 and CDR2: SGHAT and FQNNGV. The DNA of the CDR3 is TGTGCCAGCAGCTTCGAGCGGGGCCCCTACGAGCAGTACTTC. Its protein product is CASSFERGPYEQYF.

V and J are TRBV6-6 and TRBJ2-4, with 10 bases that match TRBD1. Per germline, CDR1 MNHNY and CDR2 SVGAGI (reference sequence). There are 13 residues in the CDR3. J gave up 8 bases and V 7 bases, and 5 bases lay outside the gene matches. In DNA form, the CDR3 reads TGTGCCAGCACCCGGACAGGGGGAGACATTCAGTACTTC. This sequence encodes CASTRTGGDIQYF.

The V call is TRBV29-1, the J call TRBJ2-1; TRBD1 matches at 8 bases. With V trimmed by 6 bases and J by 5 bases, 9 bases remained unmatched. The CDR3 has 14 residues. Germline V lookup: CDR1 SQVTM, CDR2 ANQGSEA. CDR3 sequence reads: CSVELRTGNNEQFF. Written as DNA, the CDR3 is TGCAGCGTGGAACTTCGGACAGGGAACAATGAGCAGTTCTTC.

The rearrangement links TRBV9 to TRBJ2-5; 10 bases map to TRBD2. This CDR3 is built from 17 residues. Germline values: CDR1 SGDLS, CDR2 YYNGEE. V trimming: 2 bases; J trimming: 0 bases; junction bases outside the gene matches: 7. The CDR3, as DNA: TGTGCCAGCAGCGTCCGCGGACTAGCGGTGCACCAAGAGACCCAGTACTTC. The encoded protein is CASSVRGLAVHQETQYF. The full variable domain, rest sourced from reference TRBV9 and TRBJ2-5, is DSGVTQTPKHLITATGQRVTLRCSPRSGDLSVYWYQQSLDQGLQFLIQYYNGEERAKGNILERFSAQQFPDLHSELNLSSLELGDSALYFCASSVRGLAVHQETQYFGPGTRLLVL.

The chain has TRBV7-9 and TRBJ1-2; 7 positions match TRBD1. The CDR3 spans 14 residues. Germline loops: CDR1 SEHNR, CDR2 FQNEAQ (reference sequence). The trim removed 10 bases at V and 3 bases at J, leaving 11 bases unmatched. DNA for the CDR3: TGTGCCATCGCGGATGGAGGGGGCTACTATGGCTACACCTTC. This sequence encodes CAIADGGGYYGYTF.

The rearrangement links TRBV7-8 to TRBJ1-2, with TRBD1 matching 7 bases. The V segment lost 2 bases and the J segment 5 bases; nucleotides outside the gene matches: 11. CDR1 and CDR2 (germline): SGHVS, FQNEAQ. CDR3 length: 16 residues. This chain's CDR3 is CASSLSWAGGEYGYTF. Here the CDR3 DNA reads TGTGCCAGCAGCTTATCTTGGGCAGGGGGTGAATATGGCTACACCTTC.

The chain recombines TRBV7-9 with TRBJ1-6; D is uncertain. Germline values: CDR1 SEHNR, CDR2 FQNEAQ (reference sequence). CDR3 size: 12 residues. V shed 5 bases and J shed 8 bases, with 7 bases lying between them. In nucleotides, the CDR3 is TGTGCCAGCAGCCGGGAAGATTCACCCCTCCACTTT. This translates into CASSREDSPLHF.

This chain uses TRBV28 with TRBJ2-7; 8 bases fit TRBD2. Germline CDR1 MDHEN, CDR2 SYDVKM. Germline trimming cut 6 bases from V and 7 bases from J; bases unmatched to any gene: 8. The CDR3 extends over 13 amino acids. In DNA form, the CDR3 reads TGTGCCAGCAGCCGAAATAGCGGGAAAGAGCAGTACTTC. It encodes CASSRNSGKEQYF.